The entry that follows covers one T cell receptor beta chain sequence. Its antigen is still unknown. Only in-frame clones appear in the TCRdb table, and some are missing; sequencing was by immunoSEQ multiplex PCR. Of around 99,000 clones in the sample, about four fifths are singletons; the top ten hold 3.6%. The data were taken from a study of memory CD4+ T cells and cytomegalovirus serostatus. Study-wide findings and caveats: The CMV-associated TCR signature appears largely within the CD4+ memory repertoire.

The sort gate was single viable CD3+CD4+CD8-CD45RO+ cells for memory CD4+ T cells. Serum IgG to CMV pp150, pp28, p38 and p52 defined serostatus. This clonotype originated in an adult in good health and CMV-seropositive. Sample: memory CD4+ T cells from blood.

The CDR3 DNA is TGTGCCAGCAGTTTGAGGGCCAGAGAGCAGTACTTC. It codes for CASSLRAREQYF. The genes are TRBV28 and TRBJ2-7; TRBD2 is a possible D gene (5 bases). The CDR3 covers 12 residues. Per germline, CDR1 MDHEN and CDR2 SYDVKM. V lost 3 bases to trimming and J lost 7 bases, with 10 bases between them. The whole variable domain, filled in from reference TRBV28 and TRBJ2-7, reads DVKVTQSSRYLVKRTGEKVFLECVQDMDHENMFWYRQDPGLGLRLIYFSYDVKMKEKGDIPEGYSVSREKKERFSLILESASTNQTSMYLCASSLRAREQYFGPGTRLTVT.